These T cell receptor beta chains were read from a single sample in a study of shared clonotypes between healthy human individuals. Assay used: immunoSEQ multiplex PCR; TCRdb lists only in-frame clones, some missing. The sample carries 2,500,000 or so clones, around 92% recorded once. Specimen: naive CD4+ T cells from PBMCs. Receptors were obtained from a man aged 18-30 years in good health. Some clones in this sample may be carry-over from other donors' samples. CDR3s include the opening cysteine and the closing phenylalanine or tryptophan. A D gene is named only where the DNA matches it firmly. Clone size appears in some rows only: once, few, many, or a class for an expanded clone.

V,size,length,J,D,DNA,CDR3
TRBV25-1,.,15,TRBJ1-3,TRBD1,TGTGCCAGCAGAGGGACAGGGGGCACTGGAAACACCATATATTTT,CASRGTGGTGNTIYF
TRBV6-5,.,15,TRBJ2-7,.,TGTGCCAGCAGTTACTCGGGCAGGAGCTCCTACGAGCAGTACTTC,CASSYSGRSSYEQYF
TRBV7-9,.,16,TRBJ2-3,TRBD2,TGTGCCAGCAGCCGGACTAGCGGGAGGGACACAGATACGCAGTATTTT,CASSRTSGRDTDTQYF
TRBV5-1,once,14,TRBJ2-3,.,TGCGCCAGCAGCTTCCTAGAGGCCACAGATACGCAGTATTTT,CASSFLEATDTQYF
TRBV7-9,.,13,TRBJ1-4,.,TGTGCCAGCAGCTTAGATTATCAGGAAAAGCTGTTTTTT,CASSLDYQEKLFF
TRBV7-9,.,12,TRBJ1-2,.,TGTGCCAGCAGCTTTTCGGGCCCACGGATTACCTTC,CASSFSGPRITF
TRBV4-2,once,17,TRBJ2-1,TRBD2,TGTGCCAGCAGCCAACCCCACCTAGCGGGAGCAAATAATGAGCAGTTCTTC,CASSQPHLAGANNEQFF
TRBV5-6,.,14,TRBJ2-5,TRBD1,TGTGCCAGCAGGGCGACAGGGGGACAAGAGACCCAGTACTTC,CASRATGGQETQYF
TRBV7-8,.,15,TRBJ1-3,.,TGTGCCAGCAGCGCGACAGAACCGACTGGAAACACCATATATTTT,CASSATEPTGNTIYF
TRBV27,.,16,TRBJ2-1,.,TGTGCCAGCAGTCCCCTCGGGGGTAGCTCCTACAATGAGCAGTTCTTC,CASSPLGGSSYNEQFF
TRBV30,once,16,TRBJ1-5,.,TGTGCCTGGAGTGTTTCGGTCCCTTATAGCAATCAGCCCCAGCATTTT,CAWSVSVPYSNQPQHF
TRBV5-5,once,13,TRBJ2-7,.,TGTGCCAGCAGCTTGTTGTTCAGCGGCGAGCAGTACTTC,CASSLLFSGEQYF
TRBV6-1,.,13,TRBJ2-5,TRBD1,TGTGCCAGCAGTGAAGATCCAGGGGGGACCCAGTACTTC,CASSEDPGGTQYF
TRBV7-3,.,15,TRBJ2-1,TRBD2,TGTGCCAGCAGCTTAACGGGGACTAGCCCCCGAAAGGAGTTCTTC,CASSLTGTSPRKEFF
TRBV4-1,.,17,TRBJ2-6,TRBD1,TGCGCCAGCAGCCTAGGACAGGGGCCCTCTGGGGCCAACGTCCTGACTTTC,CASSLGQGPSGANVLTF
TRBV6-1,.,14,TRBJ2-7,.,TGTGCCAGCAGTGAACAGGCATCCTCCTACGAGCAGTACTTC,CASSEQASSYEQYF
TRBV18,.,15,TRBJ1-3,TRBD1,TGTGCCAGCTCACCAATTACAGGGGCTGGAAACACCATATATTTT,CASSPITGAGNTIYF
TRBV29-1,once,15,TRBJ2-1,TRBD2,TGCAGCGTCGTTCGTACCACTAGCGGGAGGGGCGGGCAGTTCTTC,CSVVRTTSGRGGQFF
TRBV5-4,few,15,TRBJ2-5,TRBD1,TGTGCCAGCAGCTTGGGGGGGACAGTACGAGAGACCCAGTACTTC,CASSLGGTVRETQYF
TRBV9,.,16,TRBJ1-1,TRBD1,TGTGCCAGCAGCGCAGATGGACAGGGAGTGTCCACTGAAGCTTTCTTT,CASSADGQGVSTEAFF
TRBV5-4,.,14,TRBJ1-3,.,TGTGCCAGCAGCTACGGGACAAGTGGAAACACCATATATTTT,CASSYGTSGNTIYF
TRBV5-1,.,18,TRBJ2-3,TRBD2,TGCGCCAGCAGCTTGGTGGGACTAGCGGGAGGAGTCACAGATACGCAGTATTTT,CASSLVGLAGGVTDTQYF
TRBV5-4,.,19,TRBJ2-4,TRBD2,TGTGCCAGCAGCTTGGCCGTGGCGGGAGGGCCGTTTGCCAAAAACATTCAGTACTTC,CASSLAVAGGPFAKNIQYF
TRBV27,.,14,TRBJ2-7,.,TGTGCCAGCAGTTTAGGTTTAGGCTCCTACGAGCAGTACTTC,CASSLGLGSYEQYF
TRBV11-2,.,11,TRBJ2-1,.,TGTGCCAGCAGCCCTGGCCATGAGCAGTTCTTC,CASSPGHEQFF
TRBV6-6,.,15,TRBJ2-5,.,TGTGCCAGCAGTTACTCTGGCCTCAAGGGAGAGACCCAGTACTTC,CASSYSGLKGETQYF
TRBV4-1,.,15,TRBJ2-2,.,TGCGCCAGCAGCCAAGATGGTTTGGGGGCCAGGGAGCTGTTTTTT,CASSQDGLGARELFF
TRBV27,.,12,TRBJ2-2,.,TGTGCCAGCAGTCTCTATCCCGGGGAGCTGTTTTTT,CASSLYPGELFF
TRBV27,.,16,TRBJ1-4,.,TGTGCCAGCAGACACATCGGGGAGGGGACGGGTGAAAAACTGTTTTTT,CASRHIGEGTGEKLFF
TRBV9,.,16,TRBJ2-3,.,TGTGCCAGCAGCGTAGTAGGGGGAGGGGGCACAGATACGCAGTATTTT,CASSVVGGGGTDTQYF
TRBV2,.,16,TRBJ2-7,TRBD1,TGTGCCACCCCTAGAAGAGGGCAGGGGGAAAGTTACGAGCAGTACTTC,CATPRRGQGESYEQYF
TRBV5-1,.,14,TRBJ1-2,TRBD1,TGCGCCAGCAGCTCCCAGGGGGGAAGCTATGGCTACACCTTC,CASSSQGGSYGYTF
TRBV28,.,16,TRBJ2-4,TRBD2,TGTGCCAGCAGTTTAGACGGCGGGGGGGCAGGGAACATTCAGTACTTC,CASSLDGGGAGNIQYF
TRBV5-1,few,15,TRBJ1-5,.,TGCGCCAGCAGCTTGGACCCCAGGGTGGATCAGCCCCAGCATTTT,CASSLDPRVDQPQHF
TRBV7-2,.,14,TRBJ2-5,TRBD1,TGTGCCAGCAGCCCACGAGGGGGCGGCGAGACCCAGTACTTC,CASSPRGGGETQYF
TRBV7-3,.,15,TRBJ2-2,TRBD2,TGTGCCAGCAGCTTAACTCGCGGGAGGGGCACCGGGGAGTTTTTT,CASSLTRGRGTGEFF
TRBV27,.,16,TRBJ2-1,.,TGTGCCAGCAGTTTAAACACCGGGACACGGTACAATGAGCAGTTCTTC,CASSLNTGTRYNEQFF
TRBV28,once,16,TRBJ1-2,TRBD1,TGTGCCAGCAGTTTATGGGGACAGGGGGCTGGAAGTGGCTACACCTTC,CASSLWGQGAGSGYTF
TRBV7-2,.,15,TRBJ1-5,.,TGTGCCAGCAGCTCCCAGGCTTCAAGCAATCAGCCCCAGCATTTT,CASSSQASSNQPQHF
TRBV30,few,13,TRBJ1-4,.,TGTGCCTGGTCACCTACAACTAATGAAAAACTGTTTTTT,CAWSPTTNEKLFF
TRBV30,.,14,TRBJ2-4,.,TGTGCCTGGAACGCTGGGACAGCGGGAAACATTCAGTACTTC,CAWNAGTAGNIQYF
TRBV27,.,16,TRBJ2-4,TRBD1,TGTGCCAGCAGTCGACCCCGGACAGGGGCAGAAAACATTCAGTACTTC,CASSRPRTGAENIQYF
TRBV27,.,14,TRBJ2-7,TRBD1,TGTGCCAGCAGACCATCACAGGGGGCTGGAGAGCAGTACTTC,CASRPSQGAGEQYF
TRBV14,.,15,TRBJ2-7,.,TGTGCCAGCAGCCAAGGGACGCCGGGCTCCTACGAGCAGTACTTC,CASSQGTPGSYEQYF
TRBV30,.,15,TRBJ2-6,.,TGTGCCTGGAGTGTAGGGGGAGCTGGGGCCAACGTCCTGACTTTC,CAWSVGGAGANVLTF
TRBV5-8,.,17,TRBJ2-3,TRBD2,TGTGCCAGCAGCTTGGGCTTAGCGGGAGCGGTAGCAGATACGCAGTATTTT,CASSLGLAGAVADTQYF
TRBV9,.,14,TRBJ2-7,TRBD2,TGTGCCAGCAGCGTGGGGCTAGCGGTCTACGAGCAGTACTTC,CASSVGLAVYEQYF
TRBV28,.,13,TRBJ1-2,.,TGTGCCAGCAGTTTTGGGGTTTTGAATGGCTACACCTTC,CASSFGVLNGYTF
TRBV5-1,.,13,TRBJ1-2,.,TGCGCCAGCAGCTTGGCCCAAGGTGGTGGCTACACCTTC,CASSLAQGGGYTF
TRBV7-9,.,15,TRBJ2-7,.,TGTGCCAGCAGCCCTAGAGCGGCTTCCTCCTACGAGCAGTACTTC,CASSPRAASSYEQYF
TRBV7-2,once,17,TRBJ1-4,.,TGTGCCAGCAGCTTAACCCCCCGACAGGCCGCTAATGAAAAACTGTTTTTT,CASSLTPRQAANEKLFF
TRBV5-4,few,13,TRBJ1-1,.,TGTGCCAGCAGCCCGGACCTGAACACTGAAGCTTTCTTT,CASSPDLNTEAFF
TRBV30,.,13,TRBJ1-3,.,TGTGCCTGGACAGGGAGTTTGGGAAACACCATATATTTT,CAWTGSLGNTIYF
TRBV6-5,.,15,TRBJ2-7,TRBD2,TGTGCCAGCAGTAGGCTAGCGGGAGCCTCCTACGAGCAGTACTTC,CASSRLAGASYEQYF
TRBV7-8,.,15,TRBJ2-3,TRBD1,TGTGCCAGCAGCTTCCGGGGACAGGTCACAGATACGCAGTATTTT,CASSFRGQVTDTQYF
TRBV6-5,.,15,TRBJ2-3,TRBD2,TGTGCCAGCAGTTACTCGGCGGGAGGAGGTTTTACGCAGTATTTT,CASSYSAGGGFTQYF
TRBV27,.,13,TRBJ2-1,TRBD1,TGTGCCAGCAGTGGTAGACAGGGGGGCCGGCAGTTCTTC,CASSGRQGGRQFF
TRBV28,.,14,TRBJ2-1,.,TGTGCCAGCAGTTCTTTGCCGATTATAAATGAGCAGTTCTTC,CASSSLPIINEQFF